This entry lists 18 T cell receptor beta chains sequenced from one sample in a study of CXCR3-negative and CXCR3-positive naive CD8 T cells. General study points: Hydrophobicity of TRB CDR3s was greater in CXCR3-positive naive cells than in CXCR3-negative naive cells.

No antigens are known for them. The authors made the TRB cDNA libraries by 5' RACE using UMI labels. TCRdb reanalyzed the 5' RACE reads, giving one entry per CDR3 protein sequence and no DNA. This sample contains just under 90,000 distinct CDR3 sequences. Sequencing used naive CXCR3+ CD8+ T cells from blood. Noted subset: CD45RO-CCR7+CD27+CD95- naive CD8+ T cells expressing CXCR3 (TNR3+). These receptors were taken from a human donor in good health. Some clones in this sample may be carry-over from other donors' samples.

This chain connects TRBV25-1 to TRBJ1-2. The length of the CDR3 is 13 residues. Germline assignment: CDR1 MGHDK and CDR2 SYGVNS. This chain's CDR3 is CASSEGWGYGYTF.

V and J are TRBV28 and TRBJ2-7; TCRdb calls TRBD2, which cannot be checked without DNA. Germline V CDR1 and CDR2: MDHEN, SYDVKM. The CDR3 extends over 16 amino acids. This CDR3 reads CASSFAIAGDQYEQYF.

The gene calls are TRBV12-3 or TRBV12-4 and TRBJ1-1. This CDR3 comprises 16 residues. The CDR3 loop reads CASSSRAPLGNTEAFF.

This chain links TRBV9 with TRBJ1-1. The CDR3 runs to 12 residues. Germline-derived CDR1 and CDR2 are SGDLS and YYNGEE. The CDR3 is CASSEISTEAFF.

The chain is built from TRBV28 and TRBJ2-5. CDR1 MDHEN and CDR2 SYDVKM come from the germline V gene. The CDR3 contains 13 residues. The CDR3 is CASSLVSGETQYF.

The chain has TRBV28 and TRBJ1-1. This CDR3 has 13 amino acids. Germline V gives CDR1 MDHEN, CDR2 SYDVKM. The CDR3 is CASSPPINTEAFF. Using reference TRBV28 and TRBJ1-1 for the parts outside the CDR3, the full variable domain is DVKVTQSSRYLVKRTGEKVFLECVQDMDHENMFWYRQDPGLGLRLIYFSYDVKMKEKGDIPEGYSVSREKKERFSLILESASTNQTSMYLCASSPPINTEAFFGQGTRLTVV.

This chain links TRBV20-1 with TRBJ1-1; checking the TCRdb D call of TRBD1 is not possible without DNA. CDR3 length equals 14 residues. Germline V lookup: CDR1 DFQATT, CDR2 SNEGSKA (reference sequence). The CDR3 is CSAGGGHRGFEAFF.

The chain carries TRBV9 and TRBJ1-4. This CDR3 comprises 14 residues. Germline V CDR1 and CDR2: SGDLS, YYNGEE. The CDR3: CASSPSSTNEKLFF. The whole variable domain, remainder taken from reference TRBV9 and TRBJ1-4, is DSGVTQTPKHLITATGQRVTLRCSPRSGDLSVYWYQQSLDQGLQFLIQYYNGEERAKGNILERFSAQQFPDLHSELNLSSLELGDSALYFCASSPSSTNEKLFFGSGTQLSVL.

The rearrangement links TRBV29-1 to TRBJ1-1. The CDR3 runs 12 residues. The V gene's germline CDR1 is SQVTM and CDR2 ANQGSEA. The CDR3 loop reads CSVRGGSTEAFF.

The chain links TRBV27 to TRBJ1-5; TCRdb's assignment of TRBD1 cannot be checked, as there is no DNA. The CDR3 consists of 14 residues. The germline V gene encodes CDR1 MNHEY and CDR2 SMNVEV (reference sequence). The CDR3 spells CASSLYRGRQPQHF.

The chain is built from TRBV29-1 and TRBJ2-7; lacking DNA, the TRBD1 call made by TCRdb goes unchecked. From germline, CDR1 is SQVTM and CDR2 ANQGSEA. CDR3 size: 15 residues. The CDR3 spells CSVELGDRESYEQYF.

V gene TRBV9 combines with J gene TRBJ2-6; TCRdb's assignment of TRBD1 cannot be checked, as there is no DNA. The CDR3 extends over 16 amino acids. From germline, CDR1 is SGDLS and CDR2 YYNGEE. The CDR3 here is CASSVERDSGANVLTF. The full variable domain, completed using reference TRBV9 and TRBJ2-6, is DSGVTQTPKHLITATGQRVTLRCSPRSGDLSVYWYQQSLDQGLQFLIQYYNGEERAKGNILERFSAQQFPDLHSELNLSSLELGDSALYFCASSVERDSGANVLTFGAGSRLTVL.

This chain links TRBV27 with TRBJ2-7; TCRdb lists TRBD2, though no DNA is available to test this call. The germline CDR1 and CDR2 sequences are MNHEY and SMNVEV (reference sequence). This CDR3 spans 15 amino acids. This CDR3 reads CASSSARTSGYEQYF.

V gene TRBV23-1 combines with J gene TRBJ2-7; TCRdb returns TRBD1, unconfirmable since there is no DNA. TRBV23-1 is labeled an ORF, and its function is uncertain. CDR3 length: 15 amino acids. The CDR3 spells CASSLWAGEEGEQYF.

This chain links TRBV28 with TRBJ2-7; without DNA, the TCRdb call of TRBD2 cannot be checked. This CDR3 spans 15 amino acids. Germline V gene data show CDR1 as MDHEN and CDR2 as SYDVKM. The CDR3 sequence: CASSFRGLATGEQYF. The whole variable domain, remainder taken from reference TRBV28 and TRBJ2-7, is DVKVTQSSRYLVKRTGEKVFLECVQDMDHENMFWYRQDPGLGLRLIYFSYDVKMKEKGDIPEGYSVSREKKERFSLILESASTNQTSMYLCASSFRGLATGEQYFGPGTRLTVT.

This chain links TRBV28 with TRBJ2-7; TCRdb calls TRBD2, which cannot be checked without DNA. Germline V lookup: CDR1 MDHEN, CDR2 SYDVKM. The CDR3 runs to 15 residues. CDR3 protein: CASLGSSGGTYEQYF.

CDR3 residues: CASSLSSGTGELFF. The rearrangement uses TRBV7-6 and TRBJ2-2. CDR1 is SGHVS, CDR2 FNYEAQ, per germline. The CDR3 extends over 14 amino acids.

This chain connects TRBV28 to TRBJ2-1; without DNA, the TCRdb call of TRBD2 cannot be checked. The CDR3 totals 16 residues. CDR1 MDHEN and CDR2 SYDVKM come from the germline V gene. This CDR3 is CASSSRLAGKRDEQFF.